This T cell receptor beta chain came from a study of T cell responses to AZD1222 COVID-19 vaccine. Study observations and caveats: Only 5 or 6 people who got AZD1222 tested seropositive at baseline. Across spike, vaccine-associated CD4 TCRs were found, dominant at 160-218 and 743-854. Elevations in Spike-specific TCR breadth and depth followed administration of two AZD1222 doses.

Assay used: immunoSEQ multiplex PCR; TCRdb lists only in-frame clones, some missing. The repertoire holds over 150,000 clones, roughly 90% seen once, with approximately 3.4% in the top ten. Germline values: CDR1 SNHLY, CDR2 FYNNEI. This CDR3 comprises 15 residues. Trimming cost V 0 bases and J 5 bases, with 13 bases left between them. Comments on this clone: Its matching antigen is unknown.

The chain uses TRBV2 and TRBJ1-2; D ambiguous. The sample in question was peripheral blood, obtained 28 days after the second AZD1222 dose. The sequence derives from an adult who received the AZD1222 COVID-19 vaccine. The CDR3 spells CASSEAYSSAYGYTF. CDR3 nucleotides: TGTGCCAGCAGTGAAGCTTACAGCTCGGCGTATGGCTACACCTTC.